This TCR beta chain comes out of a study of graft-versus-host responses after intestinal transplantation. Concerning this clone: What it binds is not known.

J lost 2 bases, V lost 1 base, and 14 bases had no gene match. The CDR3 has 19 residues. CDR1 and CDR2 (germline): MNHNS, SASEGT. Study conclusions and caveats: Among circulating GvH clones, peak levels were associated with early post-transplant declines in HvG clones.

Here immunoSEQ multiplex PCR was the method, and the copy in TCRdb shows in-frame clones only, minus some. The sample consists of roughly 120,000 clones, roughly 95% of them appearing once. Material: unstimulated CD8+ T cells sorted from spleen or lymph node cells, obtained before intestinal transplant. The chain recombines TRBV6-1 with TRBJ2-1; 7 positions agree with TRBD1. This clonotype originated in a human donor who received an intestinal transplant. CDR3 DNA sequence: TGTGCCAGCAGTGAAGGGGCGGATTTAGGGGGCCTGCCCTACAATGAGCAGTTCTTC. Its protein product is CASSEGADLGGLPYNEQFF.